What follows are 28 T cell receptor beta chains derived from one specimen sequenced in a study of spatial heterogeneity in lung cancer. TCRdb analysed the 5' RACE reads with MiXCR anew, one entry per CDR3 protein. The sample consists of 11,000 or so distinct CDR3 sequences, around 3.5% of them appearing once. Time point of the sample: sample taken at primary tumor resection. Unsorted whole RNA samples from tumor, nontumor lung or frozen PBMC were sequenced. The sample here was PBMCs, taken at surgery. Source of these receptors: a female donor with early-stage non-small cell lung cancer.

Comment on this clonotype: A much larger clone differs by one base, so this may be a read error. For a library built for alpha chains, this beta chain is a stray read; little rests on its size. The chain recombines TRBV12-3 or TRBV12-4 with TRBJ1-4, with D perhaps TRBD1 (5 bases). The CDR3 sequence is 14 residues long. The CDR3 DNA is TGTGACAGCAGGGAGTCATCAACTAATGAAAAACTGTTTTTT. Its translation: CDSRESSTNEKLFF.

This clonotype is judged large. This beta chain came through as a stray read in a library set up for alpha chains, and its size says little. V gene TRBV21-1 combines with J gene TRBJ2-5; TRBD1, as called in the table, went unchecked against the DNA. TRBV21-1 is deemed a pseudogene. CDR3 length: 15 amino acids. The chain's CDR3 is CASSKDGQGRETQYF. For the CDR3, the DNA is TGTGCCAGCAGCAAAGACGGACAGGGGAGGGAGACCCAGTACTTC.

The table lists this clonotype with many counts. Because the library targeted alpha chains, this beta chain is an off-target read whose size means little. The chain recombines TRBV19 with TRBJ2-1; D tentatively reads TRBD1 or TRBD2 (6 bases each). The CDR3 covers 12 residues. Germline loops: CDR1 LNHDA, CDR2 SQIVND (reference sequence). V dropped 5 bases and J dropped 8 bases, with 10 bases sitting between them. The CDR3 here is CASSSGGHEQFF. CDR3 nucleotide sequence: TGTGCCAGTAGTTCCGGGGGCCATGAGCAGTTCTTC. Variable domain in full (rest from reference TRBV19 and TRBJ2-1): DGGITQSPKYLFRKEGQNVTLSCEQNLNHDAMYWYRQDPGQGLRLIYYSQIVNDFQKGDIAEGYSVSREKKESFPLTVTSAQKNPTAFYLCASSSGGHEQFFGPGTRLTVL.

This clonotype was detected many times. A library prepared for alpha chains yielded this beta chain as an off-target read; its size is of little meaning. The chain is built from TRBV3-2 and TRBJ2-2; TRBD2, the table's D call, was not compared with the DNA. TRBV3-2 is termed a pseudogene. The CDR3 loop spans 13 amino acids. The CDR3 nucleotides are TGTGCCAGCAGCCAGGGGAGACCCGGGGAGCTGTTTTTT. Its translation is CASSQGRPGELFF.

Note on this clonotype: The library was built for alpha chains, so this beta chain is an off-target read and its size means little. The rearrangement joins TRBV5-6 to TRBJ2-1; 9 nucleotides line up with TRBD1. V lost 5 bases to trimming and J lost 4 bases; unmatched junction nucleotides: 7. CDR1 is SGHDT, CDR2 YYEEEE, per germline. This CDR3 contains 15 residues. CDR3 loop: CASSTSGTGYNEQFF. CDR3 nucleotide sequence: TGTGCCAGCAGTACTTCCGGGACAGGGTACAATGAGCAGTTCTTC. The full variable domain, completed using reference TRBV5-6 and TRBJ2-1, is DAGVTQSPTHLIKTRGQQVTLRCSPKSGHDTVSWYQQALGQGPQFIFQYYEEEERQRGNFPDRFSGHQFPNYSSELNVNALLLGDSALYLCASSTSGTGYNEQFFGPGTRLTVL.

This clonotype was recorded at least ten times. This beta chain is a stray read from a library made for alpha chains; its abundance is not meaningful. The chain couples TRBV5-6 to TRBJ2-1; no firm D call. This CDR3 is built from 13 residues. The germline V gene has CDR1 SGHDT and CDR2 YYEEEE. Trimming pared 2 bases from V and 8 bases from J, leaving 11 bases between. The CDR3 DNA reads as TGTGCCAGCAGCTTATCCGGGCCCCATGAGCAGTTCTTC. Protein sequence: CASSLSGPHEQFF.

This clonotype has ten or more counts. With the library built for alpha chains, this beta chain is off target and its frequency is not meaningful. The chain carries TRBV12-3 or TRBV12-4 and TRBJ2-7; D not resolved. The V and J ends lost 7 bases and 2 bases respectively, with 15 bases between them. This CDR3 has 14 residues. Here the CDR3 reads CASTPKDPPYEQYF. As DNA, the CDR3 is TGTGCCAGCACACCGAAGGACCCCCCCTACGAGCAGTACTTC.

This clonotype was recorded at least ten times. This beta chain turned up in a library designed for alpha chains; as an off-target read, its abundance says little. The CDR3 bases are TGTGCCAGCCGGGGGGCGGACCACGAGCAGTACTTC. It encodes CASRGADHEQYF. The chain couples TRBV2 to TRBJ2-7, with D perhaps TRBD2 (7 bases). The germline CDR1 and CDR2 sequences are SNHLY and FYNNEI. The germline V and J ends were trimmed by 8 bases and 5 bases, with 13 bases remaining between them. The CDR3 runs 12 residues.

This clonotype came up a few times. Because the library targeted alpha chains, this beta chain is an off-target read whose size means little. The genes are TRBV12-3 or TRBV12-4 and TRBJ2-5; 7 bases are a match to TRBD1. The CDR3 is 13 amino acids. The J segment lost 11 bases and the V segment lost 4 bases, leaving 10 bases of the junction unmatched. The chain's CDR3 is CASSSGTVKSQYF. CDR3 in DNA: TGTGCCAGCAGTTCCGGGACAGTCAAGTCGCAGTACTTC.

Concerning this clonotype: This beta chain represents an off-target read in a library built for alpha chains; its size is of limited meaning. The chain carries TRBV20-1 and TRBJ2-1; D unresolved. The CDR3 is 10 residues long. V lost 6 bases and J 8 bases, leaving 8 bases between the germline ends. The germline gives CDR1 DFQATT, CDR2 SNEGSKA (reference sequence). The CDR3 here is CSASFDEQFF. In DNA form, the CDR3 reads TGCAGTGCCAGCTTCGATGAGCAGTTCTTC.

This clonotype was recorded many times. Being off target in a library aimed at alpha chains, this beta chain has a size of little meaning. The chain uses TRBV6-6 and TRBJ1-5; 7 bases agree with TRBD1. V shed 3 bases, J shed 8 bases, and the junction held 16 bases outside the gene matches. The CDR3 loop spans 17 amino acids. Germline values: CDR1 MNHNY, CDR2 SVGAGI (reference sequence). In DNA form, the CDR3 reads TGTGCCAGCAGTTATAACGGACAGGTCTTCTCCGGGAAGCCCCAGCATTTT. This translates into CASSYNGQVFSGKPQHF.

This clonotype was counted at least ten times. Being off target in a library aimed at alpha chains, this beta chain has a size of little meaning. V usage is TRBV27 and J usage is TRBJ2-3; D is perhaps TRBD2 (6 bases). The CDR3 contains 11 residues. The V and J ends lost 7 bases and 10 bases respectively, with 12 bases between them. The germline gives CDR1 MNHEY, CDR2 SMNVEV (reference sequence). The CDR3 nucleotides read TGTGCCAGCAAGGAGGGTCGAGCGCAGTATTTT. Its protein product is CASKEGRAQYF.

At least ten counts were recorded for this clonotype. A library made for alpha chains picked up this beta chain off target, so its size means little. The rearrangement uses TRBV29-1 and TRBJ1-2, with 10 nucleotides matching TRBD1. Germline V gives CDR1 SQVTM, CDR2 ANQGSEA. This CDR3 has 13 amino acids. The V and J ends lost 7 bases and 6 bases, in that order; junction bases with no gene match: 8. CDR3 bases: TGCAGCGCTCTTCCGGACAGGGGGGATGGCTACACCTTC. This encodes CSALPDRGDGYTF.

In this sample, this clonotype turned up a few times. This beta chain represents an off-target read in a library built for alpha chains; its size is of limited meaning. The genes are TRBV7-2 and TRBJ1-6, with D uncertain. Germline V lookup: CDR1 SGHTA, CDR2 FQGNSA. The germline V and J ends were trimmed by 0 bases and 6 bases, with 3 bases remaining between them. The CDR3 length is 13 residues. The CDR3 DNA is TGTGCCAGCAGCTTAGCTGGTAATTCACCCCTCCACTTT. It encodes CASSLAGNSPLHF.

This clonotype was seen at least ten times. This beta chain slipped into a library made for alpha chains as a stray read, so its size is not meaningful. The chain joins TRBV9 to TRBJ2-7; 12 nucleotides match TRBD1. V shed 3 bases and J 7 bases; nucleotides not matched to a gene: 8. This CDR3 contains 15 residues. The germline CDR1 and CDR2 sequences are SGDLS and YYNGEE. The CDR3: CASSDPGQGAGEQYF. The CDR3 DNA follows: TGTGCCAGCAGCGACCCGGGACAGGGGGCGGGGGAGCAGTACTTC.

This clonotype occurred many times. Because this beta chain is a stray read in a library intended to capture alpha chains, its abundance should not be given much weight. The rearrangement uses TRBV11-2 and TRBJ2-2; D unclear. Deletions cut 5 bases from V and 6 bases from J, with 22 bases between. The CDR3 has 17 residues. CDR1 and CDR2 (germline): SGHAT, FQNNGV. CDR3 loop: CASSLTPPGPVPGELFF. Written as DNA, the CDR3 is TGTGCCAGCAGCCTTACCCCCCCGGGCCCGGTCCCCGGGGAGCTGTTTTTT.

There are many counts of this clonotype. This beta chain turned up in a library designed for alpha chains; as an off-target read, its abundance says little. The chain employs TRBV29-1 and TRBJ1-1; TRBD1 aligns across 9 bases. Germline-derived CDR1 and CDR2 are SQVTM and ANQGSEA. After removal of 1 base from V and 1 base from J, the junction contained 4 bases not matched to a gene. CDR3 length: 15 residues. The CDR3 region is CSVEAPTGGNTEAFF. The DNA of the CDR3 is TGCAGCGTTGAAGCTCCGACAGGGGGGAACACTGAAGCTTTCTTT.

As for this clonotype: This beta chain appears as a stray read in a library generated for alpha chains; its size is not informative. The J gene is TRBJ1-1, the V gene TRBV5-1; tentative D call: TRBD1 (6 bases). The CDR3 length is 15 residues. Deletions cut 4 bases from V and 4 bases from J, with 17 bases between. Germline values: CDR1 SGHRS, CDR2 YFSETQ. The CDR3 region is CASSPNRVRATEAFF. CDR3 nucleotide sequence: TGCGCCAGCAGCCCAAACAGGGTGCGGGCCACTGAAGCTTTCTTT.

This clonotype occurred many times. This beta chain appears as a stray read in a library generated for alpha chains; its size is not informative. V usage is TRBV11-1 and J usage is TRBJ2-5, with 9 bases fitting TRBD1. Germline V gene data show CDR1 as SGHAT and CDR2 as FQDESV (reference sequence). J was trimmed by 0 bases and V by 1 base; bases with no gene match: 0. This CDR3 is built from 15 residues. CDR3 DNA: TGTGCCAGCAGCTTAGGGGACAGGGACCAAGAGACCCAGTACTTC. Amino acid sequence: CASSLGDRDQETQYF.

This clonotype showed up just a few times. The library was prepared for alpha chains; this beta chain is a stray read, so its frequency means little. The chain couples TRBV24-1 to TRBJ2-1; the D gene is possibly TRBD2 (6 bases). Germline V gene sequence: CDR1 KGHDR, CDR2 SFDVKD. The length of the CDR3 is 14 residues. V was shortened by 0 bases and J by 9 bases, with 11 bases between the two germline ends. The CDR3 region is CATSDLHGGAEQFF. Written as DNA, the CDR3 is TGTGCCACCAGTGATTTGCACGGAGGGGCTGAGCAGTTCTTC.

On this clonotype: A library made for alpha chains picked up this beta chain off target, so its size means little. CDR3 bases: TGTGCCAGCAGTTACTCTGTGCGGGGGCTAGACACAGATACGCAGTATTTT. Translation: CASSYSVRGLDTDTQYF. This rearrangement joins TRBV6-2 or TRBV6-3 to TRBJ2-3; a possible D gene is TRBD2 (7 bases). The CDR3 has 17 residues. The V end lost 0 bases, the J end lost 2 bases, and 15 bases lay between the germline ends. In germline, CDR1 is MNHEY, CDR2 SVGEGT.

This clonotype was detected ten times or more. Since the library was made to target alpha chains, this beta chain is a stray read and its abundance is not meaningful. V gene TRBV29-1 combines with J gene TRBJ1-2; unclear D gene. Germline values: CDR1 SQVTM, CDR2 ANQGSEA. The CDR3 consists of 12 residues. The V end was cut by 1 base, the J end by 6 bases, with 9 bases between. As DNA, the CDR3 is TGCAGCGTTGAAGGCGAGGAGGATGGCTACACCTTC. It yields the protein CSVEGEEDGYTF.

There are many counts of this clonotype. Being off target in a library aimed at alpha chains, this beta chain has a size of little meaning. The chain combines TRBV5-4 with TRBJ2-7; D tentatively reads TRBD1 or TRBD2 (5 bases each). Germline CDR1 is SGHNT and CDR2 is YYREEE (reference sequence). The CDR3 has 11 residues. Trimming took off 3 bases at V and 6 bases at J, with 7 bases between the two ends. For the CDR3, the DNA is TGTGCCAGCAGCTCGGGACCCGAGCAGTACTTC. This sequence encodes CASSSGPEQYF.

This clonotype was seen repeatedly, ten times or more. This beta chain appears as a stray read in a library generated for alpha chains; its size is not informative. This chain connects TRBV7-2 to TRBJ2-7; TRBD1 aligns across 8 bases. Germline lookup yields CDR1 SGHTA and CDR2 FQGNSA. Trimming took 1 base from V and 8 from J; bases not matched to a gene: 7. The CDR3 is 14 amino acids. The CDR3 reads CASSLGQGAHKQYF. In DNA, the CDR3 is TGTGCCAGCAGCTTAGGGCAGGGGGCGCATAAGCAGTACTTC.

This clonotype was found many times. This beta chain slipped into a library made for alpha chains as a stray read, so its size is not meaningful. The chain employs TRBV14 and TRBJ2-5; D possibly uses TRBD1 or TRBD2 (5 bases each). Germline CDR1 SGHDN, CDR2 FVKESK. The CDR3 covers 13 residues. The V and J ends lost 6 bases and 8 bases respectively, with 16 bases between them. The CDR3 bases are TGTGCCAGCAGTCAAAACGCCCGGGACACCCAGTACTTC. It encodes CASSQNARDTQYF. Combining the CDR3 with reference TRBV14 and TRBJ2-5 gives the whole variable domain EAGVTQFPSHSVIEKGQTVTLRCDPISGHDNLYWYRRVMGKEIKFLLHFVKESKQDESGMPNNRFLAERTGGTYSTLKVQPAELEDSGVYFCASSQNARDTQYFGPGTRLLVL.

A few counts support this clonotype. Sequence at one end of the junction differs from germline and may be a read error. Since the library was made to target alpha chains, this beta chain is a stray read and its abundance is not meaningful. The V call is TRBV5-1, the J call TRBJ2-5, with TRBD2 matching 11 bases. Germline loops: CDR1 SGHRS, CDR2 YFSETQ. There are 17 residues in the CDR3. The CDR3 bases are TGCGCCAGCAGCTCACTAGCGGGAGCAGTTACGCAAGAGACCCGGTACTTC. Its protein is CASSSLAGAVTQETRYF. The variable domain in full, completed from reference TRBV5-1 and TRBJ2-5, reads KAGVTQTPRYLIKTRGQQVTLSCSPISGHRSVSWYQQTPGQGLQFLFEYFSETQRNKGNFPGRFSGRQFSNSRSEMNVSTLELGDSALYLCASSSLAGAVTQETRYFGPGTRLLVL.

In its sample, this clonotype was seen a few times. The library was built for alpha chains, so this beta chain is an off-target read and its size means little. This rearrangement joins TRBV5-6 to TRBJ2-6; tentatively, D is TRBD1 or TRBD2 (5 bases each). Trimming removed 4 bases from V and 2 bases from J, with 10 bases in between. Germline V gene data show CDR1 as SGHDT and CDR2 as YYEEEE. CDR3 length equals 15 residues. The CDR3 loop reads CASSRQGPGANVLTF. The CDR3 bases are TGTGCCAGCAGCCGGCAGGGACCTGGGGCCAACGTCCTGACTTTC.

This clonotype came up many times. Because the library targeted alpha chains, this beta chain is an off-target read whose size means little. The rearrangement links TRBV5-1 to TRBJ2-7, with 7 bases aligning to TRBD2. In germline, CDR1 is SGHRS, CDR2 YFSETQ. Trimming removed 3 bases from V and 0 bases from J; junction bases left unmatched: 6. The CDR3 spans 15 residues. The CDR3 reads CASSWGGGGSYEQYF. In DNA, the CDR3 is TGCGCCAGCAGCTGGGGTGGCGGGGGCTCCTACGAGCAGTACTTC.